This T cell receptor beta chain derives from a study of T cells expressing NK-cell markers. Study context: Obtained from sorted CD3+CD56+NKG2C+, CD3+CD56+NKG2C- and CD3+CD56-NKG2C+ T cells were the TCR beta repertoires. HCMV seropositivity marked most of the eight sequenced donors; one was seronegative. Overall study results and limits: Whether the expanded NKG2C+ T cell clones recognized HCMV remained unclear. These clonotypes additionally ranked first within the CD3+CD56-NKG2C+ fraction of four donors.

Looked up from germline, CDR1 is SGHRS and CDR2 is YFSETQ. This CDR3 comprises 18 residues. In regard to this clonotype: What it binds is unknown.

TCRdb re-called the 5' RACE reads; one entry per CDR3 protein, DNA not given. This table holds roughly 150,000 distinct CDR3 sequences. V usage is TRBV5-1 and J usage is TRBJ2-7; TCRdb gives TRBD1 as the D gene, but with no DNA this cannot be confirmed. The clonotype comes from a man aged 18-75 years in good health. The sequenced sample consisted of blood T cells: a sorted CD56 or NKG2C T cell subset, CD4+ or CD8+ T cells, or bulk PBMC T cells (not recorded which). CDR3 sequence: CASSQPLIPTGGTYEQYF.